This is a list of T cell receptor beta chains from one sample in a study of CD4 and CD8 cells across lung adenocarcinoma regions. TCRdb ran MiXCR on the PCR reads and lists one entry per CDR3 protein. The table records about 18,000 distinct CDR3 sequences, 45% to 50% of them present only once. Sequencing input: CD8+ T cells from the margin of a lung tumor. Source of these receptors: a male donor with lung adenocarcinoma. The CD4 and CD8 labels of this study may be unreliable. CDR3s include the opening cysteine and the closing phenylalanine or tryptophan. The D gene is left open where the match is weak. Clone size, where shown, is once, few, many, or a class for clones that have expanded.

v_gene	abundance	d_gene	j_gene	CDR3aa	CDR3nt
TRBV6-1	few	TRBD1	TRBJ2-1	CASSEGTGVNEQFF	TGTGCCAGCAGCGAAGGGACAGGTGTCAATGAGCAGTTCTTC
TRBV7-6	many	TRBD2	TRBJ2-1	CASSLRGGLSSYNEQFF	TGTGCCAGCAGCCTTCGGGGGGGACTCAGCTCCTACAATGAGCAGTTCTTC
TRBV6-2/TRBV6-3	few	-	TRBJ2-3	CASRNDRISLADTQYF	TGTGCCAGCAGGAACGACAGGATATCCCTGGCAGATACGCAGTATTTT
TRBV6-5	few	-	TRBJ2-1	CASSYSMGYEQFF	TGTGCCAGCAGTTACTCAATGGGCTATGAGCAGTTCTTC
TRBV6-1	once	TRBD2	TRBJ2-1	CASSPDPLAGGYYNEQFF	TGTGCCAGCAGTCCCGACCCGTTAGCGGGAGGATACTACAATGAGCAGTTCTTC
TRBV10-2	-	-	TRBJ2-3	CGSKGVCGKDTQYF	TGCGGCAGCAAGGGGGTGTGTGGCAAAGATACTCAGTATTTC
TRBV6-5	medium-sized	TRBD1	TRBJ1-1	CASSYLGGQAEAFF	TGTGCCAGCAGTTACCTAGGGGGCCAGGCTGAAGCTTTCTTT
TRBV27	-	TRBD2	TRBJ2-1	CASSFSAGDNPGEQFF	TGTGCCAGCAGTTTTTCAGCGGGGGATAATCCGGGTGAGCAGTTCTTC
TRBV12-3/TRBV12-4	medium-sized	TRBD2	TRBJ2-7	CASSLALAGRGEQYF	TGTGCCAGCAGTTTAGCTCTAGCGGGAAGGGGAGAGCAGTACTTC
TRBV6-1	many	-	TRBJ2-7	CASKLDPGTVYEQYF	TGTGCCAGCAAGCTAGACCCCGGGACTGTATACGAGCAGTACTTC
TRBV9	-	-	TRBJ2-3	CASSVGVRATDTQYF	TGTGCCAGCAGCGTAGGGGTGCGGGCCACAGATACGCAGTATTTT
TRBV6-1	-	TRBD2	TRBJ2-5	CSSGGLGGGGPDTQYF	TGTTCCAGCGGGGGGCTAGGGGGCGGGGGCCCAGATACCCAGTACTTC